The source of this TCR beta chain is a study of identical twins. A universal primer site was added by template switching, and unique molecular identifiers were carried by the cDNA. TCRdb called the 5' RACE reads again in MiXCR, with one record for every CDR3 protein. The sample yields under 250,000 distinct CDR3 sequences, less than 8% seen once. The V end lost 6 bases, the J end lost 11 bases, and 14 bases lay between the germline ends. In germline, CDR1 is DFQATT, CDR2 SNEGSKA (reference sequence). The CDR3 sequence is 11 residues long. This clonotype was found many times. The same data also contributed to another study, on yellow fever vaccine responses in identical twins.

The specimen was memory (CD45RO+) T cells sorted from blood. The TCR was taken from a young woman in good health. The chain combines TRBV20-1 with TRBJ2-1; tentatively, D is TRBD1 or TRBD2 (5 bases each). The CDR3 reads CSAPLRGKQFF. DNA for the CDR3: TGCAGTGCCCCGCTTCGGGGCAAGCAGTTCTTC.